Listed here are 4 T cell receptor beta chains from one sample, sequenced in a study of blood T cell repertoires in COVID-19. The data were produced by immunoSEQ multiplex PCR, yet TCRdb's version contains in-frame clones alone and is incomplete. The data hold around 380,000 clones, with roughly 86% observed a single time. Sequenced material: PBMCs or T cells enriched from blood (not recorded which). The receptors originated from a man under 40 who had recovered from COVID-19.

This clone was counted between two and nine times. The chain links TRBV10-3 to TRBJ1-3; D may be TRBD1 (5 bases). V was shortened by 11 bases and J by 3 bases, with 23 bases between the two germline ends. The germline V gene encodes CDR1 ENHRY and CDR2 SYGVKD. This CDR3 has 16 residues. The CDR3 loop is CAAIGAQSTDGNTIYF. The CDR3 nucleotides read TGTGCCGCCATTGGGGCCCAGAGTACGGATGGAAACACCATATATTTT.

V and J are TRBV7-9 and TRBJ1-2; weak D call: TRBD1 (6 bases). This CDR3 contains 13 residues. The germline V and J ends were trimmed by 5 bases and 2 bases, with 9 bases remaining between them. Germline CDR1 and CDR2: SEHNR and FQNEAQ (reference sequence). For the CDR3, the DNA is TGTGCCAGCAGCAGGACAGACAACTATGGCTACACCTTC. It specifies CASSRTDNYGYTF.

The J gene is TRBJ2-5, the V gene TRBV3-1 (or the pseudogene TRBV3-2), with 8 bases that match TRBD2. Germline-derived CDR1 and CDR2 are LGHDT and YNNKEL (reference sequence). The CDR3 has 15 residues. The ends lost 2 bases at V and 4 bases at J; junction bases unmatched: 6. In DNA, the CDR3 is TGTGCCAGCAGCCAACTCGCGGGGGGCGGAGAGACCCAGTACTTC. This codes for CASSQLAGGGETQYF.

V and J are TRBV20-1 and TRBJ2-7, with a tentative D call TRBD1 (5 bases). Germline CDR1 DFQATT, CDR2 SNEGSKA (reference sequence). The CDR3 spans 11 residues. Deletions cut 6 bases from V and 6 bases from J, with 12 bases between. The CDR3 DNA sequence: TGCAGTGCGTCCAGGGTGATCGAGCAGTACTTC. Protein sequence: CSASRVIEQYF.